This T cell receptor (beta chain) was obtained from a study of blood T cells in healthy people across ages. Findings and caveats of the study: Diversity estimates drawn from one million T cells were deemed underestimates. What prevented conclusive comparison of naive and antigen-experienced cells was that PBMCs were unsorted.

PCR was performed a second time for 7 to 11 cycles using a sample-barcoded 5' primer and a J-beta primer mix. From the 5' RACE reads, TCRdb called clonotypes with MiXCR, one entry per CDR3 protein. The table lists around 1.7 million distinct CDR3 sequences, 25% to 30% of them singletons. As regards this clonotype: The target antigen is unknown. The junction departs from the called germline gene at one end, perhaps through a read error.

This CDR3 is 15 amino acids long. The germline CDR1 and CDR2 sequences are LNHNV and YYDKDF (reference sequence). J is TRBJ1-6 and V is TRBV15; TRBD1 is a possible D gene (5 bases). The clonotype originates from a woman aged 25 to 45 in good health. Sequencing input: blood. The CDR3: CATSRVKGNNSPPHF. For the CDR3, the DNA is TGTGCCACCAGCAGAGTAAAGGGGAATAATTCACCCCCCCACTTT. The variable domain in full, completed from reference TRBV15 and TRBJ1-6, reads DAMVIQNPRYQVTQFGKPVTLSCSQTLNHNVMYWYQQKSSQAPKLLFHYYDKDFNNEADTPDNFQSRRPNTSFCFLDIRSPGLGDTAMYLCATSRVKGNNSPPHFGNGTRLTVT.